This T cell receptor (beta chain) was obtained from a study of cytomegalovirus exposure and HLA in healthy donors. Points from the study as a whole: For presence/absence analyses, sequencing depth was assumed to be roughly uniform across donors.

Per the germline V gene, CDR1 is LGHNA and CDR2 is YNFKEQ. The CDR3 loop spans 16 amino acids. The ends lost 3 bases at V and 1 base at J; junction bases unmatched: 7. The PCR made use of 60 Vbeta and 13 Jbeta primers. Libraries were prepared by immunoSEQ multiplex PCR; TCRdb keeps only in-frame clonotypes and omits some of them. The table shows fewer than 200,000 clones, with 80% to 85% occurring only once. Comments on this clone: Its matching antigen is unknown.

The chain combines TRBV4-2 with TRBJ1-1; the match to TRBD1 covers 8 bases. This receptor was identified in a male donor in good health and CMV-seronegative. The sample consisted of PBMCs. The CDR3 DNA reads as TGTGCCAGCAGCCACTTAACAGGGGGTAAGAACACTGAAGCTTTCTTT. Its protein is CASSHLTGGKNTEAFF.